The sequence of this T cell receptor beta chain was determined in a study of lymphopenia after photon versus proton radiotherapy. Study-level findings and limits: Post-nadir diversity loss with photons came from oligoclonal expansion, particularly CD8+ Temra cells. Only patients who died were analyzed for survival; proton advantage is unproven.

Looked up from germline, CDR1 is SEHNR and CDR2 is FQNEAQ (reference sequence). V lost 5 bases, J lost 2 bases, and 12 bases lay in between. The CDR3 is 15 residues long. Some clones are missing from TCRdb's copy, which holds only in-frame ones; the method was immunoSEQ multiplex PCR. Seen here are approximately 20,000 clones, over 90% observed once, and the top ten hold over 9%. Turning to this clone: The target antigen is unknown.

V usage is TRBV7-9 and J usage is TRBJ1-4; D is possibly TRBD1 (6 bases). This receptor was taken from a woman aged 65 to 85 with pancreatic cancer. Some clones in this sample may be carry-over from other donors' samples. The material was peripheral blood, obtained from a patient treated with proton-based radiotherapy. The DNA for the CDR3 is TGTGCCAGCAGCCCCTGGGGGGGCACTAATGAAAAACTGTTTTTT. Its translation is CASSPWGGTNEKLFF.